Listed below are T cell receptor beta chains from one sample, sequenced in a study of cytomegalovirus exposure and HLA in healthy donors. Profiling relied on immunoSEQ multiplex PCR, and the TCRdb table lists in-frame clones only, not all of them. The sample lists 110,000 or so clones, 6.5% to 9.5% occurring once. Sequenced sample: PBMCs. The origin of the receptors is a woman aged 40 to 50 in good health and CMV-seropositive. Both conserved end residues are part of each CDR3. The D gene is left open where the match is weak. Size is stated for part of the rows, as once, few or many counts, or as a class when the clone is expanded.

CDR3 protein	CDR3 DNA	clone size	D gene	V gene	J gene
CASSANRDTMNTEAFF	TGTGCCAGCAGCGCAAACAGGGATACCATGAACACTGAAGCTTTCTTT	few	NA	TRBV9	TRBJ1-1
CASSLSPDRGAEAFF	TGTGCCAGCAGTCTGAGCCCGGACAGGGGAGCTGAAGCTTTCTTT	few	TRBD1	TRBV27	TRBJ1-1
CASSVGQNPSSYEQYF	TGTGCCAGCAGCGTAGGACAGAACCCGAGCTCCTACGAGCAGTACTTC	few	NA	TRBV9	TRBJ2-7
CASSFHQREDTEAFF	TGTGCCAGCAGCTTCCACCAGAGGGAGGACACTGAAGCTTTCTTT	NA	NA	TRBV7-9	TRBJ1-1
CASSILQGADQPQHF	TGTGCCAGTAGTATACTACAGGGGGCTGATCAGCCCCAGCATTTT	NA	TRBD1	TRBV19	TRBJ1-5
CASSLAQGANEKLFF	TGTGCCAGCAGCTTAGCTCAGGGGGCTAATGAAAAACTGTTTTTT	NA	TRBD1	TRBV7-9	TRBJ1-4
CASSLTLSANSPLHF	TGTGCCAGCAGCTTAACGTTGTCAGCGAATTCACCCCTCCACTTT	few	NA	TRBV7-3	TRBJ1-6
CAWSVWESGCTF	TGTGCCTGGAGTGTTTGGGAGTCTGGCTGCACCTTC	NA	NA	TRBV30	TRBJ1-2
CASTRTGNTEAFF	TGTGCCAGCACACGGACAGGGAACACTGAAGCTTTCTTT	few	TRBD1	TRBV6-1	TRBJ1-1
CASTRGGTFQETQYF	TGTGCCAGCACGAGGGGAGGGACTTTCCAAGAGACCCAGTACTTC	few	TRBD2	TRBV6-5	TRBJ2-5
CASSIERTRGDEKLFF	TGTGCCAGTAGTATAGAGAGGACACGGGGGGATGAAAAACTGTTTTTT	NA	NA	TRBV19	TRBJ1-4
CASSLGGQGDTEAFF	TGTGCCAGCAGCTTAGGGGGACAGGGGGACACTGAAGCTTTCTTT	NA	TRBD1	TRBV7-9	TRBJ1-1
CAISSGQQNTEAFF	TGTGCCATCAGCTCGGGACAGCAGAACACTGAAGCTTTCTTT	few	TRBD1	TRBV10-3	TRBJ1-1
CASSENLLWGSGGRYEQYF	TGCGCCAGCAGTGAGAACCTCCTTTGGGGTAGCGGGGGGCGGTACGAGCAGTACTTC	NA	TRBD2	TRBV10-2	TRBJ2-7
CASSSQTDRGLLGEQFF	TGCGCCAGCAGCTCACAGACCGACAGGGGGCTATTGGGTGAGCAGTTCTTC	few	TRBD1	TRBV4-1	TRBJ2-1
CASSPGARGQNEKLFF	TGTGCCAGCAGCCCAGGGGCCAGGGGGCAAAATGAAAAACTGTTTTTT	NA	TRBD1	TRBV7-3	TRBJ1-4
CASSLEPAGGFDEQFF	TGTGCCAGCAGCTTGGAGCCGGCAGGGGGCTTTGATGAGCAGTTCTTC	NA	TRBD1	TRBV5-4	TRBJ2-1
CASSPSLAPSTEAFF	TGCGCCAGCAGCCCCTCTCTGGCCCCCTCCACTGAAGCTTTCTTT	NA	NA	TRBV5-1	TRBJ1-1
CASSPSGGQPETQYF	TGTGCCAGCAGCCCTAGCGGGGGGCAACCCGAGACCCAGTACTTC	NA	TRBD2	TRBV28	TRBJ2-5